These 19 T cell receptor beta chains were all obtained from the same sample, sequenced in a study of blood T cell repertoires in COVID-19. Measured with immunoSEQ multiplex PCR; TCRdb has only the in-frame clones, and not every one. The sample records around 130,000 clones, about four fifths being singletons. Sequencing was done on a sample of peripheral blood. The receptors originated from a man in his forties with active or convalescent COVID-19.

The genes are TRBV19 and TRBJ2-7; D might be TRBD1 (5 bases). The CDR3 consists of 13 residues. V lost 3 bases, J lost 4 bases, and 10 bases lay in between. The germline V gene encodes CDR1 LNHDA and CDR2 SQIVND (reference sequence). DNA for the CDR3: TGTGCCAGTAGTATGGGGCTAAGTTACGAGCAGTACTTC. Translated, it gives CASSMGLSYEQYF.

The V call is TRBV7-8, the J call TRBJ1-6; 7 positions match TRBD1. Trimming at V came to 5 bases and at J to 3 bases, leaving 7 bases not matched to a gene. This CDR3 has 16 residues. Germline CDR1 SGHVS, CDR2 FQNEAQ. CDR3 region: CASSARHRGYNSPLHF. Here the CDR3 DNA reads TGTGCCAGCAGCGCACGCCACAGGGGCTATAATTCACCCCTCCACTTT.

DNA of the CDR3: TGTGCCAGCTCACCAGGGACAGCGGCGGGAGGCTACACCTTC. Residues: CASSPGTAAGGYTF. The genes are TRBV18 and TRBJ1-2; 7 bases fit TRBD1. Unmatched junction bases numbered 8, after V lost 2 bases and J lost 8 bases. The CDR3 totals 14 residues. Germline V CDR1 and CDR2: KGHSH, LQKENI.

The chain employs TRBV18 and TRBJ2-7; D ambiguous. Per germline, CDR1 KGHSH and CDR2 LQKENI. There are 14 residues in the CDR3. Between the trimmed V and J ends, which lost 0 bases and 1 base, there was a span of 7 bases. CDR3 nucleotide sequence: TGTGCCAGCTCACCACCGAATCTATCCTACGAGCAGTACTTC. This codes for CASSPPNLSYEQYF.

This chain connects TRBV10-1 to TRBJ2-7, with 14 bases identical to TRBD2. The CDR3 loop spans 15 amino acids. V lost 8 bases and J lost 7; bases outside the gene matches: 10. Germline V CDR1 and CDR2: WNHNN, SYGVQD (reference sequence). In nucleotides, the CDR3 is TGCGCCAGCGGACAGAAAGGACTAGCGGGGGGTGAGCAGTACTTC. It translates to CASGQKGLAGGEQYF.

This clone was counted only a few times. The V gene is TRBV19, the J gene TRBJ2-5; D possibly corresponds to TRBD2 (5 bases). The CDR3 covers 13 residues. Per germline, CDR1 LNHDA and CDR2 SQIVND (reference sequence). Between the trimmed V and J ends, which lost 8 bases and 5 bases, there was a span of 15 bases. The CDR3: CASRAAPGETQYF. DNA for the CDR3: TGTGCCAGTCGGGCCGCCCCGGGGGAGACCCAGTACTTC.

This clone appeared a few times. This chain links TRBV6-5 with TRBJ2-7; 9 positions match TRBD1. CDR1 is MNHEY and CDR2 is SVGAGI in the germline V gene. This CDR3 spans 15 amino acids. V shed 2 bases, J shed 0 bases, and the junction held 2 bases outside the gene matches. CDR3 protein: CASSYGTGRSYEQYF. CDR3 in DNA: TGTGCCAGCAGTTACGGGACAGGGCGCTCCTACGAGCAGTACTTC.

This clone was detected once. The genes are TRBV3-1 (or the pseudogene TRBV3-2) and TRBJ1-5; D ambiguous. The CDR3 length is 14 residues. CDR1 LGHDT and CDR2 YNNKEL come from the germline V gene (reference sequence). Deletions cut 3 bases from V and 8 bases from J, with 14 bases between. CDR3 residues: CASSQEGCGEPQHF. The CDR3 DNA reads as TGTGCCAGCAGCCAGGAAGGTTGCGGGGAGCCCCAGCATTTT.

This clone was observed a single time. The chain links TRBV12-5 to TRBJ2-5, with TRBD1 identical over 7 bases. The CDR3 is made up of 14 amino acids. Looked up from germline, CDR1 is LGHNT and CDR2 is FRNRAP. J was trimmed by 2 bases and V by 6 bases; bases with no gene match: 6. Written as DNA, the CDR3 is TGTGCTAGTGGGACACGACAGGGACAAGAGACCCAGTACTTC. It translates to CASGTRQGQETQYF.

The V gene is TRBV18, the J gene TRBJ2-7; no firm D call. Trimming removed 6 bases at V and 2 bases at J, with 8 bases between. Per the germline V gene, CDR1 is KGHSH and CDR2 is LQKENI. The CDR3 consists of 12 residues. As DNA, the CDR3 is TGTGCCAGCTCGCAGGCGACCTACGAGCAGTACTTC. This codes for CASSQATYEQYF.

The chain uses TRBV11-2 and TRBJ2-3, with 10 bases matching TRBD2. The trim removed 5 bases at V and 1 base at J, leaving 6 bases unmatched. This CDR3 region has 16 residues. Germline-derived CDR1 and CDR2 are SGHAT and FQNNGV. The CDR3 nucleotides are TGTGCCAGCAGCCTAAGCGGGGGGGCCCGCACAGATACGCAGTATTTT. Its protein product is CASSLSGGARTDTQYF.

The chain employs TRBV7-3 and TRBJ2-2, with 7 bases fitting TRBD2. In germline, CDR1 is SGHTA, CDR2 FQGTGA. V shed 5 bases and J 8 bases; nucleotides not matched to a gene: 8. The CDR3 is made up of 14 amino acids. In DNA, the CDR3 is TGTGCCAGCAGCCCAAAGGGGAGGGTGGGGGAGCTGTTTTTT. It specifies CASSPKGRVGELFF.

The rearrangement uses TRBV11-2 and TRBJ1-1; tentatively, D is TRBD1 (6 bases). V was shortened by 0 bases and J by 5 bases, with 13 bases between the two germline ends. This CDR3 has 15 residues. The V gene's germline CDR1 is SGHAT and CDR2 FQNNGV. CDR3 loop: CASSLEMGGRTEAFF. DNA of the CDR3: TGTGCCAGCAGCTTAGAAATGGGGGGGCGGACTGAAGCTTTCTTT.

The rearrangement joins TRBV24-1 to TRBJ2-3, with 8 bases fitting TRBD2. Germline trimming cut 4 bases from V and 0 bases from J; bases unmatched to any gene: 5. CDR1 is KGHDR and CDR2 is SFDVKD in the germline V gene. The CDR3 loop spans 16 amino acids. The CDR3 reads CATSEGAGASTDTQYF. CDR3 DNA sequence: TGTGCCACCAGTGAGGGAGCGGGGGCCAGCACAGATACGCAGTATTTT.

The chain recombines TRBV12-3 or TRBV12-4 with TRBJ2-7; TRBD1 matches at 8 bases. The CDR3 contains 13 residues. The junction had 5 bases not matched to a gene; V was cut back by 4 bases and J by 6 bases. The CDR3 region is CASSSTGVGEQYF. The CDR3, as DNA: TGTGCCAGCAGTTCGACAGGGGTGGGCGAGCAGTACTTC.

The chain is built from TRBV4-1 and TRBJ2-3; tentative D call: TRBD2 (6 bases). CDR1 and CDR2 (germline): MGHRA, YSYEKL. There are 15 residues in the CDR3. V lost 4 bases and J lost 0, with 11 bases in between. Here the CDR3 reads CASSLGGESTDTQYF. As DNA, the CDR3 is TGCGCCAGCAGCCTGGGCGGGGAAAGCACAGATACGCAGTATTTT.

The rearrangement uses TRBV7-2 and TRBJ1-2; possibly TRBD1 for D (6 bases). Trimming pared 5 bases from V and 6 bases from J, leaving 13 bases between. CDR3 length equals 13 residues. Germline lookup yields CDR1 SGHTA and CDR2 FQGNSA. In DNA form, the CDR3 reads TGTGCCAGCAGCCTAGGGACACTCGATGGCTACACCTTC. This sequence encodes CASSLGTLDGYTF.

This chain joins TRBV28 and TRBJ2-7, with 9 bases identical to TRBD1. CDR1 and CDR2 (germline): MDHEN, SYDVKM. CDR3 size: 15 residues. V dropped 5 bases and J dropped 6; count of bases not matched to a gene: 11. The CDR3 region has the DNA TGTGCCAGCAGTAGATCCGGGACAGGGTGGTCCGAGCAGTACTTC. This sequence encodes CASSRSGTGWSEQYF.

This chain uses TRBV9 with TRBJ1-6; the match to TRBD1 covers 9 bases. The CDR3 consists of 16 residues. Germline V gene data show CDR1 as SGDLS and CDR2 as YYNGEE. Losses at the gene ends were 3 bases for V and 11 bases for J; bases not matched to a gene: 12. CDR3 sequence: CASSASGQGNFTPLHF. The CDR3, as DNA: TGTGCCAGCAGCGCCTCGGGACAGGGAAATTTTACACCCCTCCACTTT.